The 2 T cell receptor beta chains reported below all come from one sample, sequenced in a study of blood T cells in healthy people across ages. Next came a second PCR, run for roughly 6 to 11 cycles, which used a sample-barcoded 5' primer along with a J-beta primer mix. TCRdb fed the 5' RACE reads into MiXCR, producing one record per CDR3 protein. Of 1.5 million to 2 million distinct CDR3 sequences in the sample, around 35% were seen once. Sequenced material: blood. The receptors come from a woman aged 25 to 39 in good health.

V usage is TRBV5-1 and J usage is TRBJ1-1, with no clear D. The CDR3 loop spans 14 amino acids. The germline gives CDR1 SGHRS, CDR2 YFSETQ. Trimming shortened V by 4 bases and J by 1 base, and 11 bases separated the two germline ends. CDR3 sequence: CASSAPPTNTEAFF. In DNA, the CDR3 is TGCGCCAGCAGCGCCCCTCCCACGAACACTGAAGCTTTCTTT.

CDR3 in DNA: TGTGCCAGCAGTGGGGTAAGGGTAGGGGCCTACGAGCAGTACTTC. The encoded protein is CASSGVRVGAYEQYF. The chain recombines TRBV6-1 with TRBJ2-7, with TRBD1 as a possible D gene (5 bases). The germline V gene encodes CDR1 MNHNS and CDR2 SASEGT. Deletions cut 4 bases from V and 2 bases from J, with 15 bases between. There are 15 residues in the CDR3.